The 4 T cell receptor beta chains below were found in one sample sequenced in a study of tumor-infiltrating lymphocytes in localized non-small cell lung cancer. The table came from immunoSEQ multiplex PCR; TCRdb's copy has only in-frame clones and leaves some out. This table has 12,000 to 15,000 clones, 68% appearing once. The sample comprised uninvolved lung tissue not adjacent to the tumor. These receptors were obtained from a human donor with non-small cell lung cancer.

The J gene is TRBJ1-1, the V gene TRBV5-1; TRBD1 might be the D (5 bases). The CDR3 has 15 residues. CDR1 SGHRS and CDR2 YFSETQ come from the germline V gene. Deletions cut 4 bases from V and 5 bases from J, with 18 bases between. CDR3 bases: TGCGCCAGCAGCGCAACACCGCCAGGGTTGACTGAAGCTTTCTTT. This sequence encodes CASSATPPGLTEAFF.

This rearrangement joins TRBV5-1 to TRBJ1-3; the D gene is possibly TRBD1 (6 bases). Trimming cost V 4 bases and J 0 bases, with 8 bases left between them. This CDR3 has 14 amino acids. Germline CDR1 and CDR2: SGHRS and YFSETQ. The CDR3 nucleotides read TGCGCCAGCAGCCGGGACACCTCTGGAAACACCATATATTTT. Protein: CASSRDTSGNTIYF. Together with reference TRBV5-1 and TRBJ1-3, the CDR3 gives the full variable domain: KAGVTQTPRYLIKTRGQQVTLSCSPISGHRSVSWYQQTPGQGLQFLFEYFSETQRNKGNFPGRFSGRQFSNSRSEMNVSTLELGDSALYLCASSRDTSGNTIYFGEGSWLTVV.

This clone is medium-sized (0.01 to 0.1%) by share. This chain uses TRBV7-2 with TRBJ1-1; D not resolved. Germline CDR1 is SGHTA and CDR2 is FQGNSA. V was trimmed by 2 bases and J by 2 bases, leaving 9 bases between them. The CDR3 length is 14 residues. CDR3 DNA: TGTGCCAGCAGCTTAAGTTCGACAAACACTGAAGCTTTCTTT. This sequence encodes CASSLSSTNTEAFF.

V and J are TRBV29-1 and TRBJ1-5; 7 nucleotides line up with TRBD1. The CDR3 runs to 13 residues. Germline CDR1 SQVTM, CDR2 ANQGSEA. This CDR3 reads CNAMGQSNQPQHF. Written as DNA, the CDR3 is TGCAACGCCATGGGACAGAGCAATCAGCCCCAGCATTTT.